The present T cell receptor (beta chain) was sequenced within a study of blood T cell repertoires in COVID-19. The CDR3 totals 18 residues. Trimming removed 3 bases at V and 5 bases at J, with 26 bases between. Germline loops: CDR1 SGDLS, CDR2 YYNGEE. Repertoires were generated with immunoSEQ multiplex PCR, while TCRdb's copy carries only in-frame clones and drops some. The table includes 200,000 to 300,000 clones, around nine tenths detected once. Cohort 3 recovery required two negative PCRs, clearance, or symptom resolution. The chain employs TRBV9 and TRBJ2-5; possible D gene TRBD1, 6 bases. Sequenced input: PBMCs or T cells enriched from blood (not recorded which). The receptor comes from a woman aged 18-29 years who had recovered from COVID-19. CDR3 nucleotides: TGTGCCAGCAGCGAAAGGCAGGGGTACGGGGTGGGGGATGAGACCCAGTACTTC. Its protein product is CASSERQGYGVGDETQYF.